The source of this TCR beta chain is a study of T cell responses to AZD1222 COVID-19 vaccine (dated by TCRdb to the early 2020s). In terms of the full investigation: A total of under 250 trial participants underwent TCR sequencing, of whom 207 had received two doses of AZD1222 and around 25 had received two doses of the MenACWY control vaccine. Enrollment into the trials was organized by age into subgroups of 18-55, 56-69 and 70-plus years, and those subgroups contained about 150, 27 and 61 TCR-sequenced participants, respectively.

In the germline V gene, CDR1 corresponds to SGHTA and CDR2 to FQGNSA. Inclusive of the bounding cysteine and phenylalanine, the CDR3 is 19 residues long. Only the CDR3 region is kept as DNA, spanning 57 bases read in frame from base 1. V and J are trimmed by 1 base and 6 bases, and the gene matches miss 18 bases of the junction. General findings and caveats noted by the study authors: Conclusions about previously exposed vaccinees are limited because only six or seven AZD1222 recipients were SARS-CoV-2 seropositive at baseline. A significant rise in spike-specific TCR breadth and depth was observed after two AZD1222 doses relative to day 0 and relative to MenACWY recipients. Participants were mostly white British, with more females than males. The authors suggested clonal diversity may have been underestimated. Reportedly, close to half of the unique spike-specific TCRs recognized epitopes lying outside the regions that are mutated in the B.1.351 and B.1.1.7 variants. No day 14 peak-response samples were available, so repertoires were characterized only after the peak T cell response. The 56-69-year group was small, and its depth increase did not reach significance, likely because of low power. The vaccine-associated CD4 TCRs covered the entire spike protein, and the dominant responses fell in regions 160-218 and 743-854.

Of note for this clone: The specificity of this receptor is unknown. The input lacks base qualities; no much larger clone sits a single base away.

The CDR3 regions of human TCRbeta chains were analyzed by immunosequencing. Under the source paper's analysis protocol: Repertoire TCRs were matched against a reference library of SARS-CoV-2-specific TCRs generated with the MIRA antigen-specificity platform. Breadth was defined as the fraction of unique TCRs that were SARS-CoV-2-associated, and depth was defined as the fraction of total T cells that were SARS-CoV-2-associated. Using the MIRA data, every spike-specific TCR was mapped to the spike region that the TCR reacted to and assigned to either a CD4 or a CD8 class. Log10-transformed breadth and depth values were compared by one-way ANOVA with Sidak's multiple comparisons tests. What TCRdb holds here is the immuneACCESS table cut down to in-frame rearrangements. Part of the clones is not present; checked against another copy, under half of the missing clones reflect an unresolved V gene, and the others are unexplained. Clonal size and the V and J genes are those of that table, whereas D and trimming came from the DNA. A total of 150,000 to 200,000 clones appear in this sample, roughly 92% of them only once. The top ten clonotypes cover approximately 1.3% of the sample.

This specimen's time point label, per the study, means: about 28 days (+/-7) after the second vaccine dose. AZD1222 recipients with second doses at about 4 weeks or about 12 weeks were pooled, because spike-specific TCR depth and breadth did not differ between schedules. Samples from vaccinated people were obtained from the UK trials COV001 and COV002, which included a single-blind randomized controlled phase 2/3 trial of AZD1222 (ChAdOx1 nCoV-19) in healthy adults. For TCRbeta chain sequencing, PBMC samples from trial participants were taken at day 0 and at day 28 after the second dose. This specimen was peripheral blood, taken 28 days after the second AZD1222 dose. This TCR derives from an adult who received the AZD1222 COVID-19 vaccine. This chain joins TRBV7-2 to TRBJ2-1, and 7 bases in between align with TRBD1. Here is the DNA: TGTGCCAGCAGCTTAGGGGACAGATACCCACTCCTCTCGGGCAATGAGCAGTTCTTC. This yields the protein CASSLGDRYPLLSGNEQFF. Where the CDR3 stops, the reference TRBV7-2 and TRBJ2-1 genes take over; the full variable domain is GAGVSQSPSNKVTEKGKDVELRCDPISGHTALYWYRQSLGQGLEFLIYFQGNSAPDKSGLPSDRFSAERTGGSVSTLTIQRTQQEDSAVYLCASSLGDRYPLLSGNEQFFGPGTRLTVL.